This T cell receptor beta chain was documented in a study of blood T cell repertoires in COVID-19. Data came from immunoSEQ multiplex PCR; TCRdb stores just in-frame clones and leaves some out. The sample shows under 250,000 clones, about 83% of them seen only once. V trimming: 3 bases; J trimming: 6 bases; junction bases outside the gene matches: 7. This CDR3 spans 15 amino acids. Germline-derived CDR1 and CDR2 are LNHDA and SQIVND (reference sequence). Input material: peripheral blood. This clonotype was sampled from a man aged 35 to 55 with active or convalescent COVID-19. The rearrangement joins TRBV19 to TRBJ1-1, with 10 positions matching TRBD1. The CDR3 DNA is TGTGCCAGTAGTATTAAGGGGACAGGGGTGGCTGAAGCTTTCTTT. It specifies CASSIKGTGVAEAFF.